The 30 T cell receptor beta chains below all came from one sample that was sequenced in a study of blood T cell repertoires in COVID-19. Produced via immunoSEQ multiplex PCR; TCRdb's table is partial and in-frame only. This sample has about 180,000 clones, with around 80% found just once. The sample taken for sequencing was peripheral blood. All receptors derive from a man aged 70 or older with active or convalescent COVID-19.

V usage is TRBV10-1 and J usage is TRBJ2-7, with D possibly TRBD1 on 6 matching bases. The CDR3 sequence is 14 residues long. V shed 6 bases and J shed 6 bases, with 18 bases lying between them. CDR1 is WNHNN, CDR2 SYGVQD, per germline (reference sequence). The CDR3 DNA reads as TGCGCCAGCAGCGCAACCGGGACACCCATCGAGCAGTACTTC. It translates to CASSATGTPIEQYF.

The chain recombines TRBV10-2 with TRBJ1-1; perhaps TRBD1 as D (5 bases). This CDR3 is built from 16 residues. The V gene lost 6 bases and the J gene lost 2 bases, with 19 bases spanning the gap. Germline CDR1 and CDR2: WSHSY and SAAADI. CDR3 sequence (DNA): TGCGCCAGCAGGGGGGGGTACAGCCGAGAAAACACTGAAGCTTTCTTT. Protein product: CASRGGYSRENTEAFF.

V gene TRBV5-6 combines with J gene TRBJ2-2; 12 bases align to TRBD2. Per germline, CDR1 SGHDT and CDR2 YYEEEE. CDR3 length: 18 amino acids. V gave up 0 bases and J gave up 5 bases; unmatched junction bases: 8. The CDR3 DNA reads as TGTGCCAGCAGCTTGGGCGGACTAGCGGGACTGGGGACCGGGGAGCTGTTTTTT. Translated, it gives CASSLGGLAGLGTGELFF.

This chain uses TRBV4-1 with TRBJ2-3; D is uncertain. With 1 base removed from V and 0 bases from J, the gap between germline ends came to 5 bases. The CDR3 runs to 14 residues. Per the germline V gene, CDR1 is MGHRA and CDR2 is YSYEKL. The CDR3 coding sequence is TGCGCCAGCAGCCAAGGACTCAGCACAGATACGCAGTATTTT. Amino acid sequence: CASSQGLSTDTQYF.

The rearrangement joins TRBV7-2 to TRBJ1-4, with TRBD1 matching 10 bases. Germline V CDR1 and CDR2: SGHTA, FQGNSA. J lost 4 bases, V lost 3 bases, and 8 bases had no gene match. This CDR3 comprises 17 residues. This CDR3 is CASSLDRGSGSNEKLFF. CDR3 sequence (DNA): TGTGCCAGCAGCTTGGACAGGGGGTCAGGAAGTAATGAAAAACTGTTTTTT.

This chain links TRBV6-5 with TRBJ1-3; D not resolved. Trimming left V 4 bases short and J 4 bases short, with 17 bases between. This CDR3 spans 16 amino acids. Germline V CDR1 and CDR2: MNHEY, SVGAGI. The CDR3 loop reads CASSSAAGTSGNTIYF. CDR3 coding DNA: TGTGCCAGCAGTTCTGCGGCTGGCACTAGCGGAAACACCATATATTTT.

CDR3 bases: TGTGCCAGCAGGGGAGCCCCAGATACGCAGTATTTT. Translated, it gives CASRGAPDTQYF. V is TRBV11-2 and J is TRBJ2-3; tentative D call: TRBD2 (5 bases). The V end lost 6 bases, the J end lost 4 bases, and 8 bases lay between the germline ends. The CDR3 totals 12 residues. Per germline, CDR1 SGHAT and CDR2 FQNNGV.

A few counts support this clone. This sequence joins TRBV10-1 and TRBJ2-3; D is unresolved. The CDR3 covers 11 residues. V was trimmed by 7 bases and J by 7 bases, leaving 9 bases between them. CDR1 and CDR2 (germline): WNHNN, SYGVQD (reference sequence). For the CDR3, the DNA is TGCGCCAGCATCCTCACTTATACGCAGTATTTT. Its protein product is CASILTYTQYF.

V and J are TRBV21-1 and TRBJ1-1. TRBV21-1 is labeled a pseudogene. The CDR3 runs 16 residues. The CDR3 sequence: CASRRYVATIRTEAFF. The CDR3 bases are TGTGCCAGCAGGCGATATGTAGCTACAATTCGCACTGAAGCTTTCTTT.

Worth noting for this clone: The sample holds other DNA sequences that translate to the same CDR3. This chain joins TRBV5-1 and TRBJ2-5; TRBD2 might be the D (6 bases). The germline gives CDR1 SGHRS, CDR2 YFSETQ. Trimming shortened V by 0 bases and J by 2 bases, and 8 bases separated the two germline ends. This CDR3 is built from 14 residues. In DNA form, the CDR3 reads TGCGCCAGCAGCTTGGGGCGGGGTCAAGAGACCCAGTACTTC. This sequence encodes CASSLGRGQETQYF.

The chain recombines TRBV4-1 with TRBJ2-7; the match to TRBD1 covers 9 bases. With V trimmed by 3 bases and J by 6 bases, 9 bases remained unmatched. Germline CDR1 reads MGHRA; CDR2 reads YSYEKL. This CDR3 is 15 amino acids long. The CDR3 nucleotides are TGCGCCAGCAGCCAGTCGGGACAGGGACCGGGCGAGCAGTACTTC. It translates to CASSQSGQGPGEQYF.

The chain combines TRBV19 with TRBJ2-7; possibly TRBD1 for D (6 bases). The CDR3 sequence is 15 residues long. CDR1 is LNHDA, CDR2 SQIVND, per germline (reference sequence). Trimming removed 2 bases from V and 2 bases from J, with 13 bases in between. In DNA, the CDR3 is TGTGCCAGTAGTATACTCTACAGGGTGACCTACGAGCAGTACTTC. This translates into CASSILYRVTYEQYF.

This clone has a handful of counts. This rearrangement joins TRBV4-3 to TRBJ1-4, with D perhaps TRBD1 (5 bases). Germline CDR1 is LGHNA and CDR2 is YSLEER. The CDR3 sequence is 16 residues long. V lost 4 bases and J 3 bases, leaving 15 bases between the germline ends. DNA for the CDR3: TGCGCCAGCAGCCGAGACAGAGGGTGGGCTAATGAAAAACTGTTTTTT. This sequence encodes CASSRDRGWANEKLFF.

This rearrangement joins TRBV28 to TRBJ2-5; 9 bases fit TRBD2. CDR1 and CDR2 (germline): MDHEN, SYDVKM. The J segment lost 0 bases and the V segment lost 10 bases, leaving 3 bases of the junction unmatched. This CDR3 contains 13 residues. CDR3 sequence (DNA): TGTGCCATACTAGCGGGTAACCAAGAGACCCAGTACTTC. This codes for CAILAGNQETQYF.

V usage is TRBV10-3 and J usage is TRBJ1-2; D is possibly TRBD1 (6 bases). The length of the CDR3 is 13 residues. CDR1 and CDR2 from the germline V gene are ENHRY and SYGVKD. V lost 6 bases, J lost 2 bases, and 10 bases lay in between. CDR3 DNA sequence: TGTGCCATCAGGGGGACACCGAACTATGGCTACACCTTC. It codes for CAIRGTPNYGYTF.

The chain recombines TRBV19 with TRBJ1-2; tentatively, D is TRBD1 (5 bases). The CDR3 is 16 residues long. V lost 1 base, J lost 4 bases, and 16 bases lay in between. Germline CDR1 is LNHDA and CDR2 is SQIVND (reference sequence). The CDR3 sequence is CASSIGRQPIGYGYTF. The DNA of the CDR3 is TGTGCCAGTAGTATAGGACGACAGCCCATCGGCTATGGCTACACCTTC.

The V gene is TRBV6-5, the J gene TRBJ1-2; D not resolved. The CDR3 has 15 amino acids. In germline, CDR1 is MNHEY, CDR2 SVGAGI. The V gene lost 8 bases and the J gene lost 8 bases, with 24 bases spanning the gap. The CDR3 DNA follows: TGTGCCAGCGGGCCCCTTTATACAAAACTTTTAGGCTACACCTTC. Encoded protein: CASGPLYTKLLGYTF.

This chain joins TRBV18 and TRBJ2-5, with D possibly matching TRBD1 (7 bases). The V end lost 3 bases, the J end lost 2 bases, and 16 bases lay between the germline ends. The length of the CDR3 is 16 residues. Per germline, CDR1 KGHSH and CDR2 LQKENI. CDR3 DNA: TGTGCCAGCTCACCTCCGCAGGGGGGCTCTCAAGAGACCCAGTACTTC. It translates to CASSPPQGGSQETQYF.

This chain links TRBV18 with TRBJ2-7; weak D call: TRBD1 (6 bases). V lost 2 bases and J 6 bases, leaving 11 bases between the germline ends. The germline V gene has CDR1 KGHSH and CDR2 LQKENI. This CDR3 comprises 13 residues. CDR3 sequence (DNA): TGTGCCAGCTCACCAACGACAGGATCCGAGCAGTACTTC. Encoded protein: CASSPTTGSEQYF.

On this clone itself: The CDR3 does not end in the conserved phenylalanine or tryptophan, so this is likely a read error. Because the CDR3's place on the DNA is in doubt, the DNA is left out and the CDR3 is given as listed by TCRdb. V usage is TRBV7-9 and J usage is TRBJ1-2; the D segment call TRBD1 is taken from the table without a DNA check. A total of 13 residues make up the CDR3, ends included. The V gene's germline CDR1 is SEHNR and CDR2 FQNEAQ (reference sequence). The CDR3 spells CASSLHGQGEIFL.

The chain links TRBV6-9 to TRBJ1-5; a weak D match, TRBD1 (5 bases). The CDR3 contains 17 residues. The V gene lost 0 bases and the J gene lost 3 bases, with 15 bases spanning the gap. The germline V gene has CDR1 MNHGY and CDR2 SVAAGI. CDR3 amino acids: CASSYSNWPRDNQPQHF. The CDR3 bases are TGTGCCAGCAGTTATTCGAATTGGCCCAGGGACAATCAGCCCCAGCATTTT.

The CDR3 loop is CASSSGDRDYEQYF. The CDR3 region has the DNA TGTGCCAGCAGCTCTGGGGACAGAGACTACGAGCAGTACTTC. The genes are TRBV5-5 and TRBJ2-7, with TRBD1 matching 7 bases. This CDR3 has 14 amino acids. Germline lookup yields CDR1 SGHKS and CDR2 YYEKEE (reference sequence). V was clipped by 3 bases and J by 3 bases; unmatched bases: 6.

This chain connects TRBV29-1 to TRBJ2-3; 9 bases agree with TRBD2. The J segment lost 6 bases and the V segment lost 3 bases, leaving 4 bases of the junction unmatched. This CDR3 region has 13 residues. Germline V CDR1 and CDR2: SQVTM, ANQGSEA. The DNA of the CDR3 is TGCAGCGTTGATAGCGGGAGCGTGGATACGCAGTATTTT. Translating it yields CSVDSGSVDTQYF.

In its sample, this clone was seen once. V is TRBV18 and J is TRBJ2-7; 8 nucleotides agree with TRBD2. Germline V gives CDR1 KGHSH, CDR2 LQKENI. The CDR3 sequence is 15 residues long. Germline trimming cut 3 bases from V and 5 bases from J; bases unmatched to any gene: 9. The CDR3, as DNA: TGTGCCAGCTCACCCACAGCGGGAGATCGCAACGAGCAGTACTTC. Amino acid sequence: CASSPTAGDRNEQYF.

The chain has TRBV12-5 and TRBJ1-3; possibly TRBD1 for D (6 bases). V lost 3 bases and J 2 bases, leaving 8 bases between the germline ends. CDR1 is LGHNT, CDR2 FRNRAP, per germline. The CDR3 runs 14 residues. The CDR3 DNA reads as TGTGCTAGTGGTTTATGGGGGCCTGGAAACACCATATATTTT. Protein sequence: CASGLWGPGNTIYF.

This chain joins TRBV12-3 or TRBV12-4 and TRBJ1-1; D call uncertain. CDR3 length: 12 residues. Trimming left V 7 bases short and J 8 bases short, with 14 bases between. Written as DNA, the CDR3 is TGTGCCAGCACCGCGGACTTATCCGAAGCTTTCTTT. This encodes CASTADLSEAFF.

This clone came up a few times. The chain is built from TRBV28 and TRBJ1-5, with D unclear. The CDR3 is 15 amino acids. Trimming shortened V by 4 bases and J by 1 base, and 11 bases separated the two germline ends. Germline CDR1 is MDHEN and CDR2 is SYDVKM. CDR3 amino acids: CASSSLTSSNQPQHF. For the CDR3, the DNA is TGTGCCAGCAGTTCTCTGACATCGAGCAATCAGCCCCAGCATTTT.

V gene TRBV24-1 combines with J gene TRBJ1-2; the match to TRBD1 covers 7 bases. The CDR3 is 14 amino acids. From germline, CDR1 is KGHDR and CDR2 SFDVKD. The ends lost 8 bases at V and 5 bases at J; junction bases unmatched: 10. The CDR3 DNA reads TGTGCCACCACCCCCGAGGCAGGGGGATATGGCTACACCTTC. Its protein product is CATTPEAGGYGYTF.

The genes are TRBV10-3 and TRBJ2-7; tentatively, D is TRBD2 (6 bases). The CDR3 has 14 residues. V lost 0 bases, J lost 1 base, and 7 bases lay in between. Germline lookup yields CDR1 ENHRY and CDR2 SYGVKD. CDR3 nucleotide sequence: TGTGCCATCAGTGAGTCGGGACTTTCCTACGAGCAGTACTTC. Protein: CAISESGLSYEQYF.

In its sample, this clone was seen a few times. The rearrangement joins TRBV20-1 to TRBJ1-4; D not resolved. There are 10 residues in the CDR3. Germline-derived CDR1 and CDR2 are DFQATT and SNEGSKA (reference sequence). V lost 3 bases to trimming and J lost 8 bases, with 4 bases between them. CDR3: CSARAEKLFF. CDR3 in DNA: TGCAGTGCTAGGGCCGAAAAACTGTTTTTT.